This T cell receptor (beta chain) appears in the sequencing data of a study of T cell responses to AZD1222 COVID-19 vaccine (dated by TCRdb to the early 2020s). In terms of the full investigation: A total of over 230 trial participants underwent TCR sequencing, of whom some 210 received two doses of AZD1222 and some 26 received two doses of the MenACWY control vaccine. Trial participants were enrolled into age subgroups of 18-55, 56-69 and 70-plus years, which contained roughly 140, 27 and 60 TCR-sequenced participants, respectively. Broader findings and caveats from the paper: In the small 56-69-year group, the increase in depth fell short of significance, most likely because of low power. Most participants were white British and females outnumbered males, and the authors suggested that clonal diversity may have been underestimated. Because no day 14 peak-response samples were available, the repertoires could be characterized only after the peak T cell response. After two AZD1222 doses, spike-specific TCR breadth and depth were significantly higher than at day 0 and than in MenACWY recipients. The whole spike protein was spanned by vaccine-associated CD4 TCRs, and dominant responses were seen in regions 160-218 and 743-854. Reportedly, close to half of the unique spike-specific TCRs recognized epitopes lying outside the regions that are mutated in the B.1.351 and B.1.1.7 variants. Conclusions about previously exposed vaccinees are limited because only five to seven AZD1222 recipients were SARS-CoV-2 seropositive at baseline.

The V and J ends are trimmed by 6 bases and 6 bases, leaving 11 bases between them. CDR1 is given as MDHEN and CDR2 as SYDVKM, both from the germline V gene. Counted from cysteine to phenylalanine, this CDR3 has 12 amino acids. The read is trimmed to its CDR3 DNA, 36 bases read in frame from base 1. The meaning of the sample's time point label: baseline before first vaccination. According to the study, the label for this sample's treatment or condition signals: meningococcal conjugate vaccine given as trial control. Vaccinee samples came from UK trials COV001 and COV002, including a single-blind randomized controlled phase 2/3 trial of AZD1222 (ChAdOx1 nCoV-19) in healthy adults. For TCRbeta chain sequencing, PBMC samples were collected from trial participants at day 0 and at day 28 after the second dose. The CDR3 regions of human TCRbeta chains were analyzed by immunosequencing. The paper's data handling went like this. Repertoire TCRs were checked for matches against a reference library of SARS-CoV-2-specific TCRs that had been generated using the MIRA antigen-specificity platform. Breadth was defined as the fraction of unique TCRs that were SARS-CoV-2-associated. Depth was defined as the fraction of total T cells that were SARS-CoV-2-associated. Using the MIRA data, each spike-specific TCR was assigned both to the spike region to which the TCR was reactive and to a CD4 or CD8 class. Log10-transformed breadth and depth values were compared by one-way ANOVA with Sidak's multiple comparisons tests. Here the immuneACCESS table is served through TCRdb, limited to in-frame sequences with V and J called. Missing clones are a known gap in these copies; in checked studies unresolved V genes cover under half, and the rest lacks a known reason. From that table come the V and J calls and clone size; the DNA was used to work out D and trimming. In this sample the table shows 80,000 to 90,000 clones, approximately 90% of which occur a single time. The leading ten clones occupy around 4.5% of the sample.

On this clone itself: Its recognized antigen is unknown. It has no much larger one-base neighbor in the sample; base qualities were not kept.

Here the chain combines TRBV28 and TRBJ1-1; TRBD1 is perhaps the D gene, given 5 matching bases. The source of this sequence is an adult in good health. Here the sequenced sample was peripheral blood, taken on day 0 of MenACWY control vaccination. The nucleotides are TGTGCCAGCAGCTACAGGTTCGCTGAAGCTTTCTTT. This sequence encodes CASSYRFAEAFF.